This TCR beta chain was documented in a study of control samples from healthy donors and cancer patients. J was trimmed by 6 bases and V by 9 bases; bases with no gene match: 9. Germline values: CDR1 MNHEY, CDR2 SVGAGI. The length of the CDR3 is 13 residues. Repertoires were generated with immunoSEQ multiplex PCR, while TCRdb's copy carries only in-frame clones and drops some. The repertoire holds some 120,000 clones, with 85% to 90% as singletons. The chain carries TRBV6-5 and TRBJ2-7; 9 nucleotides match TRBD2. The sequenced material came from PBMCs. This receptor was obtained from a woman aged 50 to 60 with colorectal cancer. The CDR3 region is CASQAGGGLEQYF. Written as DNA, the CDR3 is TGTGCCAGTCAGGCGGGGGGGGGCCTCGAGCAGTACTTC.